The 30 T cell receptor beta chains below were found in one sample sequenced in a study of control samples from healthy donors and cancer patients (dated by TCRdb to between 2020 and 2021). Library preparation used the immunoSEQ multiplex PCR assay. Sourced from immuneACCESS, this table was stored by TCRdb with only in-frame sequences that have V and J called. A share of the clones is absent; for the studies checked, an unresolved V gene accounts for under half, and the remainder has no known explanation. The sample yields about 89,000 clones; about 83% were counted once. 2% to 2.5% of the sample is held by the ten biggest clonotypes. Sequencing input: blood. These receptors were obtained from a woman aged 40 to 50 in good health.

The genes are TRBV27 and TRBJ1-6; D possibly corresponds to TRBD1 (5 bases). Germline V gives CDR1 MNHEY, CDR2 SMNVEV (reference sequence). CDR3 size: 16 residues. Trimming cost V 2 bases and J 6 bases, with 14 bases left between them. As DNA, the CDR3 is TGTGCCAGCAGTTTACGTGGGGCGGGTGGTAATTCACCCCTCCACTTT. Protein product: CASSLRGAGGNSPLHF.

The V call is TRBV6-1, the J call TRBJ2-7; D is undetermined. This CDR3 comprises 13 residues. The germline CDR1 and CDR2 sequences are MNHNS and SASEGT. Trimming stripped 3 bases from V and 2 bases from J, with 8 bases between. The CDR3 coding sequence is TGTGCCAGCAGTGATACATCTACCTACGAGCAGTACTTC. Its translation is CASSDTSTYEQYF.

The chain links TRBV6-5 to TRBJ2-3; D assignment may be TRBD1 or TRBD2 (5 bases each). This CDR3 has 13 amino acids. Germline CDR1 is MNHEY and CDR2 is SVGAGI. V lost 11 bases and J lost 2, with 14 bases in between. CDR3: CARGRLYTDTQYF. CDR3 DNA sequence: TGTGCCCGGGGCCGCTTGTACACAGATACGCAGTATTTT.

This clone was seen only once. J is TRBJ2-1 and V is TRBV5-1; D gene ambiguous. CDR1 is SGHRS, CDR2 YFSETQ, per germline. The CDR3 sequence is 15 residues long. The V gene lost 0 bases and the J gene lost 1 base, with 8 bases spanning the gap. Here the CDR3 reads CASSLERASYNEQFF. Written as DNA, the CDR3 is TGCGCCAGCAGCTTGGAGCGTGCTTCCTACAATGAGCAGTTCTTC.

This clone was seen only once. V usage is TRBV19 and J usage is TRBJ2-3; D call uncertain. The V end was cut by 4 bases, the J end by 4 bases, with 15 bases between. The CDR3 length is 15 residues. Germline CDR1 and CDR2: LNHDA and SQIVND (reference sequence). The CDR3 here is CASSSDRTSADTQYF. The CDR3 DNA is TGTGCCAGTAGTAGCGACCGGACCTCGGCAGATACGCAGTATTTT.

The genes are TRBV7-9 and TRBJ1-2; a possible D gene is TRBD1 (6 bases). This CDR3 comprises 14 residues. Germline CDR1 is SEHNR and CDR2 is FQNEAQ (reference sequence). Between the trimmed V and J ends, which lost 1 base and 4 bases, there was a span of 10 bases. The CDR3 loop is CASSLDTGFYGYTF. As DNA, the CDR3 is TGTGCCAGCAGCTTAGATACAGGGTTCTATGGCTACACCTTC.

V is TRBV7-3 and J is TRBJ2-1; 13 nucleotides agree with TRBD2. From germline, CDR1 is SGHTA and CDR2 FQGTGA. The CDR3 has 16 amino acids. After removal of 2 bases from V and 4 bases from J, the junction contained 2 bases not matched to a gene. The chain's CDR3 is CASSLGGLAGYNEQFF. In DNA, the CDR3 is TGTGCCAGCAGCTTAGGGGGACTAGCGGGGTACAATGAGCAGTTCTTC.

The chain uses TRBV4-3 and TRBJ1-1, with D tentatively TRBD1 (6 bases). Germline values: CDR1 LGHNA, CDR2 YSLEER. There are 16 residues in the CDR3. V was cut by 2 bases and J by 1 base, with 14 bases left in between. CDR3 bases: TGCGCCAGCAGCCAACAACTTGACAGGCGGAACACTGAAGCTTTCTTT. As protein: CASSQQLDRRNTEAFF.

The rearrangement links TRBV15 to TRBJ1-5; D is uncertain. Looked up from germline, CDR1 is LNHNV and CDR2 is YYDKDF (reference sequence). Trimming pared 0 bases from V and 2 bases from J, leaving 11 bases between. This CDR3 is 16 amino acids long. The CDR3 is CATSREGPHGNQPQHF. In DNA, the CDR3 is TGTGCCACCAGCAGAGAAGGCCCTCACGGCAATCAGCCCCAGCATTTT.

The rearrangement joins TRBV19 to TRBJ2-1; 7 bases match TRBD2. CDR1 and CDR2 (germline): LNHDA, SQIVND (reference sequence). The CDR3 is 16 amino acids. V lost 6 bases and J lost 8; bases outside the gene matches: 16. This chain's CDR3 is CASSPLLAAGMDEQFF. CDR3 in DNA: TGTGCCAGTAGCCCCTTGCTAGCGGCGGGGATGGATGAGCAGTTCTTC.

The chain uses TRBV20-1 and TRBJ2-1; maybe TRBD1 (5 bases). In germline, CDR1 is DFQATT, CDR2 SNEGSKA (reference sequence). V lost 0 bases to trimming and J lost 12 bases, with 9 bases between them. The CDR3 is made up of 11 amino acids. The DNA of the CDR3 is TGCAGTGCTAGAGAAGGGGTATGGCAGTTCTTC. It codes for CSAREGVWQFF.

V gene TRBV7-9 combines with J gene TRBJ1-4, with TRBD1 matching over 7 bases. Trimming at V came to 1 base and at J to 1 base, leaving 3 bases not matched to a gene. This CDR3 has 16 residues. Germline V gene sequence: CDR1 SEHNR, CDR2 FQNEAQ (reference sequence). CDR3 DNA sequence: TGTGCCAGCAGCTTAGACAGGGGATTAACTAATGAAAAACTGTTTTTT. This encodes CASSLDRGLTNEKLFF.

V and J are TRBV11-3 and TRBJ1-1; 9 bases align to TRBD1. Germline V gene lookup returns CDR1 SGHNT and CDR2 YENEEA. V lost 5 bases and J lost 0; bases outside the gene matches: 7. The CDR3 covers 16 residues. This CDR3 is CASSQVGTGMNTEAFF. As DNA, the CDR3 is TGTGCCAGCAGCCAAGTCGGGACAGGGATGAACACTGAAGCTTTCTTT. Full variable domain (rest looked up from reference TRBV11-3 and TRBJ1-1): EAGVVQSPRYKIIEKKQPVAFWCNPISGHNTLYWYLQNLGQGPELLIRYENEEAVDDSQLPKDRFSAERLKGVDSTLKIQPAELGDSAVYLCASSQVGTGMNTEAFFGQGTRLTVV.

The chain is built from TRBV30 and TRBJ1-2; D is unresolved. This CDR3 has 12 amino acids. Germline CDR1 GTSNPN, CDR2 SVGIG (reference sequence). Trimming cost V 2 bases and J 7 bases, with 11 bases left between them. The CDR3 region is CAWSRSIGGYTF. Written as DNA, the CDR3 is TGTGCCTGGAGTCGTTCTATTGGTGGCTACACCTTC.

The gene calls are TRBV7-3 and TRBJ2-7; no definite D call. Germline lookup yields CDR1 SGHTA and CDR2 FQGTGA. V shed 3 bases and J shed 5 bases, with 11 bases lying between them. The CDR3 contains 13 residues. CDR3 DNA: TGTGCCAGCAGCTTCGGGCCCCGAGACGAGCAGTACTTC. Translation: CASSFGPRDEQYF.

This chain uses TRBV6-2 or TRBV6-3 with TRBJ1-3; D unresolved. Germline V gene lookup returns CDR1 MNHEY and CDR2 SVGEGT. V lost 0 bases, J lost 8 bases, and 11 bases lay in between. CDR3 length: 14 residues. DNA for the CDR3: TGTGCCAGCAGTTACTCGGATATGGGATACACCATATATTTT. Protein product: CASSYSDMGYTIYF.

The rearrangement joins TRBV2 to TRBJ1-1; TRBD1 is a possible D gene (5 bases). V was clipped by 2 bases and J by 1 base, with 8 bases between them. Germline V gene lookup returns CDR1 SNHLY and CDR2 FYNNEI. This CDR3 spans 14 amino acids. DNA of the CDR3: TGTGCCAGCAGTGAAATGGGGGGGAACACTGAAGCTTTCTTT. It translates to CASSEMGGNTEAFF.

CDR3 coding DNA: TGTGCCAGCAGTTTATTACATCGGGGGGAGACCCAGTACTTC. Translating gives CASSLLHRGETQYF. The chain has TRBV7-2 and TRBJ2-5; a weak D match, TRBD2 (6 bases). The CDR3 totals 14 residues. Per the germline V gene, CDR1 is SGHTA and CDR2 is FQGNSA. V gave up 6 bases and J gave up 5 bases, with 16 bases separating them.

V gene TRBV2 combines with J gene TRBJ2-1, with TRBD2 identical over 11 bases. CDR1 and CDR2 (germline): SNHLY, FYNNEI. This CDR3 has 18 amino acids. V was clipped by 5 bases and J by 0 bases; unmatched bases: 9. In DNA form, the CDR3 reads TGTGCCAGCAGTACCGGGACTAGCGGCCCTAGCTCCTACAATGAGCAGTTCTTC. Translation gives CASSTGTSGPSSYNEQFF.

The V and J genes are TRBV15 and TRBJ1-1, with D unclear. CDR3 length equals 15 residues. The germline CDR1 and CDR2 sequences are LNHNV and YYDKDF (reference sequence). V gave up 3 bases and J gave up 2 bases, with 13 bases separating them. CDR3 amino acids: CATSSALLGNTEAFF. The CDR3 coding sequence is TGTGCCACCAGCAGCGCCCTGTTAGGCAACACTGAAGCTTTCTTT. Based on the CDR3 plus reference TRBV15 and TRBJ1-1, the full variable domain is DAMVIQNPRYQVTQFGKPVTLSCSQTLNHNVMYWYQQKSSQAPKLLFHYYDKDFNNEADTPDNFQSRRPNTSFCFLDIRSPGLGDTAMYLCATSSALLGNTEAFFGQGTRLTVV.

The CDR3 DNA follows: TGTGCCAGTAGTCCCGGGACAGATGAAAAACTGTTTTTT. It encodes CASSPGTDEKLFF. The V and J genes are TRBV19 and TRBJ1-4, with TRBD1 matching over 7 bases. V trimming: 5 bases; J trimming: 6 bases; junction bases outside the gene matches: 3. Germline lookup yields CDR1 LNHDA and CDR2 SQIVND (reference sequence). This CDR3 has 13 residues.

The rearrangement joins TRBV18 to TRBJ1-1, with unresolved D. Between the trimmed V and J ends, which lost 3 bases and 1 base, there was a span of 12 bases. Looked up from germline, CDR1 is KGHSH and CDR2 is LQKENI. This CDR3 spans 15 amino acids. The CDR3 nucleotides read TGTGCCAGCTCACCTGGTTATGGGCGGAACACTGAAGCTTTCTTT. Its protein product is CASSPGYGRNTEAFF.

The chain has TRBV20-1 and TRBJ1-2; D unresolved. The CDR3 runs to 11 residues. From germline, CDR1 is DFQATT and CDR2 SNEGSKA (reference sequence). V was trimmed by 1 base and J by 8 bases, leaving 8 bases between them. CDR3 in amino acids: CSARVPAGYTF. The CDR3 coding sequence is TGCAGTGCTAGAGTTCCCGCCGGCTACACCTTC.

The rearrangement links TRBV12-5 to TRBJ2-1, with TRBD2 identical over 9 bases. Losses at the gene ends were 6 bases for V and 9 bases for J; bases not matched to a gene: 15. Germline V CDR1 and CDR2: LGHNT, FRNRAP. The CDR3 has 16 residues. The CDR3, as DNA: TGTGCTAGTGGCCTTGGCGGGGGGGCCACTGTTGGTGAGCAGTTCTTC. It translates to CASGLGGGATVGEQFF. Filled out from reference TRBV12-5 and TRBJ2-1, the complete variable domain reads DARVTQTPRHKVTEMGQEVTMRCQPILGHNTVFWYRQTMMQGLELLAYFRNRAPLDDSGMPKDRFSAEMPDATLATLKIQPSEPRDSAVYFCASGLGGGATVGEQFFGPGTRLTVL.

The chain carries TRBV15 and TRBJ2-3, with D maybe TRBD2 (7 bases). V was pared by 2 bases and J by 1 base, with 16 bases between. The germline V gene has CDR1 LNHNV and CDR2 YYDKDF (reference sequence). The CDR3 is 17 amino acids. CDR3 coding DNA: TGTGCCACCAGCAGATGGGGGGGGCGACAGGGCACAGATACGCAGTATTTT. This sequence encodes CATSRWGGRQGTDTQYF.

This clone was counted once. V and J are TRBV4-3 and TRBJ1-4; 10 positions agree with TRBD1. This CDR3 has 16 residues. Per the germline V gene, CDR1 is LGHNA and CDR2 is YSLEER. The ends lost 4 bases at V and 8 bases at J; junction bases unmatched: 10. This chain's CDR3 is CASSPGQGTSGEKLFF. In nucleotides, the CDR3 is TGCGCCAGCAGCCCGGGACAGGGGACATCTGGGGAAAAACTGTTTTTT.

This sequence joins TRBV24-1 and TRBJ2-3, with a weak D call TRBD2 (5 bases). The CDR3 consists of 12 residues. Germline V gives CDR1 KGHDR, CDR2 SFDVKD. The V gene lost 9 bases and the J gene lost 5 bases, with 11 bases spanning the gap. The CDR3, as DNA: TGTGCCACCCGGGGATCGGGAGATACGCAGTATTTT. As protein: CATRGSGDTQYF.

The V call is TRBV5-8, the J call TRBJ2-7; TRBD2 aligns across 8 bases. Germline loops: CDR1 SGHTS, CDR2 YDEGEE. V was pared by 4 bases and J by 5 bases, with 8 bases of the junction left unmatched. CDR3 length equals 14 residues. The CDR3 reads CASSHGTSGDEQYF. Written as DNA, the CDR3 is TGTGCCAGCAGCCACGGGACTAGTGGCGACGAGCAGTACTTC. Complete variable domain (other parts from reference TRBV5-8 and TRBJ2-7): EAGVTQSPTHLIKTRGQQATLRCSPISGHTSVYWYQQALGLGLQFLLWYDEGEERNRGNFPPRFSGRQFPNYSSELNVNALELEDSALYLCASSHGTSGDEQYFGPGTRLTVT.

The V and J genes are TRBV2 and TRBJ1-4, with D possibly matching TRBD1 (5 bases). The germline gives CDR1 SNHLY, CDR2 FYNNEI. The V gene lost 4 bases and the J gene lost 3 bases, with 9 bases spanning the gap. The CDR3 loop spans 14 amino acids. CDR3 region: CASSVGGANEKLFF. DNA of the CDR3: TGTGCCAGCAGTGTTGGAGGGGCTAATGAAAAACTGTTTTTT.

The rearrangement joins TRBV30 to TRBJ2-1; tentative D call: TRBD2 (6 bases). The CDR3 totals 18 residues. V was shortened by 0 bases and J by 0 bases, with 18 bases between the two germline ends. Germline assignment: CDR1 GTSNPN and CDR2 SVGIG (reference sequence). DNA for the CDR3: TGTGCCTGGAGTGTACGGGTGTGGGTCGGGAGCTCCTACAATGAGCAGTTCTTC. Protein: CAWSVRVWVGSSYNEQFF.